The subject of this entry is one T cell receptor beta chain. Its antigen specificity is not known. The input lacks base qualities; no much larger clone sits a single base away. The CDR3 sequence holds 16 residues, the cysteine and phenylalanine included. Only the CDR3 portion is preserved as DNA: 48 bases, with reading frame beginning at the first base. In the germline V gene, CDR1 corresponds to ENHRY and CDR2 to SYGVKD. V is cut back by 3 bases and J by 0 bases, with 6 bases in the junction unmatched. Systemically healthy Caucasian individuals from Russia, 35 to 50 in total and aged roughly 6 to 95 years, were included as donors. Each donor gave ten milliliters of peripheral blood, collected into EDTA-treated Vacutainer tubes. PBMCs were isolated by Ficoll-Paque density-gradient centrifugation, with at least 7 million obtained per sample. Trizol reagent was used to extract total RNA from PBMCs, with at least 5.5 micrograms per sample. Naive CD45RAhigh/CD27high T cell percentages were measured by flow cytometry on a PBMC aliquot from every donor.

The sample belongs to a study of blood T cells in healthy people across ages (dated by TCRdb to the mid-2010s). Looking at the study overall: In model experiments, template switching captured about one uniquely barcoded TCR beta cDNA molecule for every two T cells. Age-related changes in TCR beta repertoire diversity were measured in the study by deep sequencing normalized with unique cDNA molecular identifiers. The donors were split into four age groups: young (average roughly 15 years), middle-aged (about 40), aged (62) and long-lived (roughly 77). To avoid experimental bias, donors of different ages were distributed randomly across sequencing lanes. Two additional independent replicas of 1 million unique cDNA reads from the same blood draw were analyzed for two donors (one aged 18 to 30 and one aged 80 or older). What the work shows at the level of the full study, not this receptor alone: Compared with the aged group, the long-lived group had more naive CD4+ T cells, fewer expanded clones and increased TCR diversity, suggesting age selection. Bulk unsorted PBMC profiling prevented conclusive comparison of naive and antigen-experienced compartments. Estimates of total diversity based on one million sequenced T cells were considered lower bounds and underestimates. The CMV infection status of donors was not known, potentially confounding age-related changes in expanded clonotypes. Observed TCR beta diversity per million T cells fell roughly linearly with age, and a significant reduction was already apparent by age about 36. Observed TCR beta diversity correlated strongly with the percentage of naive T cells measured by flow cytometry.

The protocol used for the library was 5' RACE. Sequencing instrument: Illumina HiSeq 2500. A second PCR of about 7 to 12 cycles was performed with a sample-barcoded 5' primer and a J-beta primer mix. A template-switch 5' adaptor carrying 12 random nucleotides introduced a unique molecular identifier onto each TCR beta cDNA molecule. At least 3 million CDR3-containing paired-end reads were obtained from each sample. All of the RNA was converted into first-strand cDNA using the Mint cDNA synthesis kit, with a TRBC-specific oligonucleotide serving as the primer. All cDNA was treated with uracil-DNA glycosylase and then went through a first 18-cycle PCR with the universal primers M1SS and BC2_uni_R. As for how the authors treated the data: For normalization, 1 million high-quality reads were randomly selected from each sample, with every read carrying a distinct molecular identifier. Instead of being binned into consensus sequences, reads with shared molecular identifiers were discarded. MiTCR, with a Q25 quality threshold and the strictest error-elimination algorithm, was used for CDR3 identification, clonotype clustering and error correction. Lower-bound total TCR beta diversity was estimated with a nonparametric unseen species model using Euler transformation. Using fastp trimming at Q25 and MiXCR clonotype assembly, TCRdb reanalyzed the public sequencing data and kept in-frame beta chains. Each entry merges the rows of one CDR3 protein and shows their most common DNA and genes. Here the V and J calls rest on TCRdb's processing, not on the authors' analysis. This sample has 1.5 million to 2 million distinct CDR3 sequences in its table, and 49% of those were observed once. The ten largest clones take up 2% to 2.5% of the sample.

The sample consisted of blood. This sequence uses TRBV10-3 and TRBJ2-5, with 8 bases matching TRBD2. The clonotype originates from a woman in her forties in good health. The DNA reads TGTGCCATCAGTGATCGGGCTAGCGGGTACCAAGAGACCCAGTACTTC. Its coded protein is CAISDRASGYQETQYF.